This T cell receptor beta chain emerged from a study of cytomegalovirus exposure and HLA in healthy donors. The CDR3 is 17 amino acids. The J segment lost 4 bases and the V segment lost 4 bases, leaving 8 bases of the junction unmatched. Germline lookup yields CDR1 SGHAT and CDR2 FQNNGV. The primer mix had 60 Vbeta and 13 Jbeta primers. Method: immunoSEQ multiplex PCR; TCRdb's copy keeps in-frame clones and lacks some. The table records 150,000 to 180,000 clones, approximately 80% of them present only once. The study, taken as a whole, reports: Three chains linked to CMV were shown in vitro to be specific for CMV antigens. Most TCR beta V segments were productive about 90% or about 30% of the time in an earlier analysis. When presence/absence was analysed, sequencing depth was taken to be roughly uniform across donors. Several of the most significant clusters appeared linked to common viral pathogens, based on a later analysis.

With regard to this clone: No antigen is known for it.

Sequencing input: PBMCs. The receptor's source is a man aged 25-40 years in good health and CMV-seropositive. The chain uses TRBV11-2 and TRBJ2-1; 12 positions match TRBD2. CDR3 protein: CASSSRLAGATYNEQFF. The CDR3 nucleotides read TGTGCCAGCAGCTCCAGACTAGCGGGGGCGACTTACAATGAGCAGTTCTTC.